The clone carrying this T cell receptor (beta chain) was recorded once. Under the authors' procedure: Estimated nucleated cell counts came from reference gene primer amplification. The data were produced by immunoSEQ multiplex PCR, yet TCRdb's version contains in-frame clones alone and is incomplete. V, J and clone size reflect that table, while D and trimming were determined from the DNA. The table records 60,000 to 80,000 clones, approximately 88% of them present only once. The data are from a study of blood T cell repertoires in COVID-19. Study-wide context: Donors in the United States, Italy and Spain gave samples during acute or convalescent COVID-19. The cDNA or gDNA used as material had been derived from T cells, B-cell-depleted T cells, or PBMCs.

V shed 4 bases and J 0 bases; nucleotides not matched to a gene: 8. CDR3 length: 17 amino acids. The germline V gene has CDR1 LGHNA and CDR2 YSLEER. The receptor was derived from a man aged 45-65 years with active COVID-19. Sequenced material: peripheral blood. This chain links TRBV4-3 with TRBJ2-2; 7 positions match TRBD2. Here the CDR3 DNA reads TGCGCCAGCAGCCCGGGGGTCAGCGGGGCGAACACCGGGGAGCTGTTTTTT. It codes for CASSPGVSGANTGELFF.